Shown below are 15 T cell receptor beta chains from a single sample sequenced in a study of vaccination and CD4 T cells after COVID-19. Their antigens remain unidentified. Oncomine TCR Beta short-read sequencing was applied to DNA from cultured CD4+ T cells. MiXCR was run by TCRdb on the PCR reads, yielding one entry per CDR3 protein. The data hold 6,000 or so distinct CDR3 sequences, with around 51% observed a single time. Indicated treatment: roughly 10-day PBMC culture with coronavirus spike peptide pools or control peptides (ViraFEST assay). Ahead of the COVID-19 pandemic (2011-2018), the CD4+ T cells of the unexposed donor were collected. The specimen sequenced was CD4+ T cells from blood, cultured in vitro. The receptors were gathered from a human donor in good health.

The chain has TRBV7-9 and TRBJ2-5; the D gene is possibly TRBD2 (5 bases). Germline CDR1 reads SEHNR; CDR2 reads FQNEAQ (reference sequence). This CDR3 has 16 amino acids. The V and J ends lost 4 bases and 4 bases respectively, with 19 bases between them. CDR3 in DNA: TGTGCCAGCAGCTCGACCGCGGGCTCTAAGGGAGAGACCCAGTACTTC. It encodes CASSSTAGSKGETQYF.

This chain links TRBV6-5 with TRBJ1-1; maybe TRBD1 (6 bases). Between the trimmed V and J ends, which lost 2 bases and 0 bases, there was a span of 16 bases. Germline loops: CDR1 MNHEY, CDR2 SVGAGI. This CDR3 is 17 amino acids long. CDR3 coding DNA: TGTGCCAGCAGTTACGCCCGCTTAACAGGGCTGAACACTGAAGCTTTCTTT. It translates to CASSYARLTGLNTEAFF.

This sequence joins TRBV6-1 and TRBJ2-5; either TRBD1 or TRBD2 may fit D (6 bases each). Looked up from germline, CDR1 is MNHNS and CDR2 is SASEGT. This CDR3 comprises 13 residues. Trimming stripped 6 bases from V and 4 bases from J, with 12 bases between. The CDR3 nucleotides read TGTGCCAGCAGAAACGGAGGGGGAGAGACCCAGTACTTC. This encodes CASRNGGGETQYF.

As DNA, the CDR3 is TGTGCCAGCAGTTACGTCCGGACAGGGGGGAACTATGGCTACACCTTC. Translated, it gives CASSYVRTGGNYGYTF. J is TRBJ1-2 and V is TRBV6-5, with 10 positions matching TRBD1. Germline CDR1 and CDR2: MNHEY and SVGAGI. The V segment lost 2 bases and the J segment 2 bases; nucleotides outside the gene matches: 5. CDR3 length equals 16 residues.

This chain joins TRBV12-3 or TRBV12-4 and TRBJ1-2; D not certain. V lost 0 bases and J lost 7, with 9 bases in between. This CDR3 region has 13 residues. The CDR3 here is CASSLATLSGYTF. The CDR3 DNA is TGTGCCAGCAGTTTAGCAACTTTAAGTGGCTACACCTTC.

This clonotype has just a few counts. The J gene is TRBJ1-5, the V gene TRBV15; 9 bases map to TRBD1. The CDR3 length is 19 residues. V shed 4 bases, J shed 2 bases, and the junction held 15 bases outside the gene matches. CDR1 and CDR2 from the germline V gene are LNHNV and YYDKDF (reference sequence). This CDR3 reads CATSKNPGTGILGNQPQHF. The CDR3 DNA sequence: TGTGCCACCAGCAAAAACCCCGGGACAGGGATTCTGGGCAATCAGCCCCAGCATTTT.

This clonotype is medium-sized. In nucleotides, the CDR3 is TGTGCTAGTGGTTCCGCTCCCAGGGGGAACACTGAAGCTTTCTTT. Translation gives CASGSAPRGNTEAFF. The rearrangement joins TRBV12-5 to TRBJ1-1, with a tentative D call TRBD1 (6 bases). This CDR3 region has 15 residues. The V gene lost 4 bases and the J gene lost 1 base, with 13 bases spanning the gap. The germline CDR1 and CDR2 sequences are LGHNT and FRNRAP.

This chain's CDR3 is CASPDRTGNTIYF. The DNA for the CDR3 is TGTGCCAGCCCGGACAGAACTGGAAACACCATATATTTT. The genes are TRBV19 and TRBJ1-3, with D possibly TRBD1 on 6 matching bases. Per the germline V gene, CDR1 is LNHDA and CDR2 is SQIVND (reference sequence). V lost 9 bases and J 2 bases, leaving 11 bases between the germline ends. The CDR3 sequence is 13 residues long.

This clonotype was seen more than once but under ten times. The gene calls are TRBV7-2 and TRBJ1-6, with D possibly matching TRBD1 (6 bases). V dropped 4 bases and J dropped 0 bases, with 19 bases sitting between them. The CDR3 length is 19 residues. Germline V gene sequence: CDR1 SGHTA, CDR2 FQGNSA. The CDR3: CASSSRGSTGSSYNSPLHF. CDR3 in DNA: TGTGCCAGCAGCTCCCGAGGCTCCACAGGGAGCTCCTATAATTCACCCCTCCACTTT.

In this sample, this clonotype turned up a few times. V usage is TRBV20-1 and J usage is TRBJ2-1, with 11 bases that match TRBD2. Germline trimming cut 3 bases from V and 4 bases from J; bases unmatched to any gene: 5. CDR3 length: 15 amino acids. From germline, CDR1 is DFQATT and CDR2 SNEGSKA (reference sequence). In nucleotides, the CDR3 is TGCAGTGCTAGCCGCCTAGCGGGGGGATACAATGAGCAGTTCTTC. It encodes CSASRLAGGYNEQFF.

The V and J genes are TRBV7-9 and TRBJ2-1; D is undetermined. In germline, CDR1 is SEHNR, CDR2 FQNEAQ (reference sequence). The germline V and J ends were trimmed by 5 bases and 9 bases, with 11 bases remaining between them. This CDR3 has 12 residues. As DNA, the CDR3 is TGTGCCAGCAGCCCGAGTGGGGTTGAGCAGTTCTTC. Amino acids: CASSPSGVEQFF.

The chain employs TRBV30 and TRBJ2-7; D possibly corresponds to TRBD1 (5 bases). Trimming took off 0 bases at V and 7 bases at J, with 19 bases between the two ends. The germline V gene encodes CDR1 GTSNPN and CDR2 SVGIG (reference sequence). CDR3 size: 15 residues. CDR3 in amino acids: CAWSVNGQGRREQYF. CDR3 nucleotide sequence: TGTGCCTGGAGTGTAAATGGCCAGGGAAGGAGAGAGCAGTACTTC. The full variable domain, completed using reference TRBV30 and TRBJ2-7, is SQTIHQWPATLVQPVGSPLSLECTVEGTSNPNLYWYRQAAGRGLQLLFYSVGIGQISSEVPQNLSASRPQDRQFILSSKKLLLSDSGFYLCAWSVNGQGRREQYFGPGTRLTVT.

V is TRBV28 and J is TRBJ1-2; D possibly corresponds to TRBD1 (6 bases). Germline V gene sequence: CDR1 MDHEN, CDR2 SYDVKM. The CDR3 sequence is 14 residues long. V was cut by 1 base and J by 7 bases, with 13 bases left in between. The CDR3 region has the DNA TGTGCCAGCAGTTTATTAAAGGGGGAGGTTGGCTACACCTTC. Its protein product is CASSLLKGEVGYTF.

This clonotype showed up just a few times. The rearrangement joins TRBV11-2 to TRBJ2-5; 11 bases line up with TRBD2. V was pared by 5 bases and J by 3 bases, with 11 bases of the junction left unmatched. This CDR3 spans 17 amino acids. The germline CDR1 and CDR2 sequences are SGHAT and FQNNGV. CDR3 sequence (DNA): TGTGCCAGCAGCCTACAAACCCTAGCGGGAGGAGAAGAGACCCAGTACTTC. Protein sequence: CASSLQTLAGGEETQYF.

The chain joins TRBV12-3 or TRBV12-4 to TRBJ1-1; D not certain. The CDR3 loop spans 13 amino acids. V lost 4 bases to trimming and J lost 0 bases, with 6 bases between them. The CDR3 is CASSYRMNTEAFF. CDR3 nucleotide sequence: TGTGCCAGCAGTTATCGGATGAACACTGAAGCTTTCTTT.